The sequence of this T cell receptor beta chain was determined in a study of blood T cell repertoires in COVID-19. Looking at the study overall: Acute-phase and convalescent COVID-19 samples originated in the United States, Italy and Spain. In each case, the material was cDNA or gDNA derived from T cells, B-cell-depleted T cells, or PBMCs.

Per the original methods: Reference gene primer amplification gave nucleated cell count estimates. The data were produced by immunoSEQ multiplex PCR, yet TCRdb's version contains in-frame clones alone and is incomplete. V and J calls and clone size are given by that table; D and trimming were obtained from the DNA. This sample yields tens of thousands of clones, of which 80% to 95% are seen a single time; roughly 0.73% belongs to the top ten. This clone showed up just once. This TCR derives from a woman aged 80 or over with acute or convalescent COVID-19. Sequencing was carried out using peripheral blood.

The CDR3 sequence is CASSPGQGAPEAFF. The CDR3 DNA reads TGTGCCAGCAGCCCGGGACAGGGTGCCCCTGAAGCTTTCTTT. V gene TRBV7-9 combines with J gene TRBJ1-1; TRBD1 aligns across 9 bases. This CDR3 is built from 14 residues. Germline V gives CDR1 SEHNR, CDR2 FQNEAQ (reference sequence). V lost 5 bases, J lost 6 bases, and 7 bases stayed unmatched. The whole variable domain, filled in from reference TRBV7-9 and TRBJ1-1, reads DTGVSQNPRHKITKRGQNVTFRCDPISEHNRLYWYRQTLGQGPEFLTYFQNEAQLEKSRLLSDRFSAERPKGSFSTLEIQRTEQGDSAMYLCASSPGQGAPEAFFGQGTRLTVV.